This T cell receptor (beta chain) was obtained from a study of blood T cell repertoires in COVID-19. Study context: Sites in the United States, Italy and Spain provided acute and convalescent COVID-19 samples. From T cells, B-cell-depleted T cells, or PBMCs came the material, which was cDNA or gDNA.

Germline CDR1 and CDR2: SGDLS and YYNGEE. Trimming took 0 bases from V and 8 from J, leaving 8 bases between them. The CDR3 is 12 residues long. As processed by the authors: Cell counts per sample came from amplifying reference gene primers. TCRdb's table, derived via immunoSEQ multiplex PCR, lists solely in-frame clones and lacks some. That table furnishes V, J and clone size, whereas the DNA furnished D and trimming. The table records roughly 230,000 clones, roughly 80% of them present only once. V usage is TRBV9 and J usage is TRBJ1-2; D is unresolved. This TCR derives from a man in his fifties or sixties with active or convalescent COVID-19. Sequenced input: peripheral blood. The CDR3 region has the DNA TGTGCCAGCAGCGTAGTTGGAGGCGGCTACACCTTC. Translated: CASSVVGGGYTF.